This T cell receptor beta chain stems from a study of cytomegalovirus exposure and HLA in healthy donors. For this clone: Antigen: not known.

This CDR3 is 14 amino acids long. The V end was cut by 0 bases, the J end by 6 bases, with 10 bases between. Germline V lookup: CDR1 SGHNT, CDR2 YYREEE (reference sequence). Overall study findings and caveats: Later analysis identified 17,000 or so TCR beta sequences associated with HLA alleles, using a false discovery rate threshold of 0.05.

Researchers ran the PCR with 60 Vbeta and 13 Jbeta primers. TCRdb's copy holds only in-frame clones and misses some; the assay was immunoSEQ multiplex PCR. The sample holds about 160,000 clones, approximately 88% seen once. The V call is TRBV5-4, the J call TRBJ2-1; D unresolved. This TCR was recovered from a man younger than 40 in good health and CMV-seronegative. Specimen: PBMCs. In DNA form, the CDR3 reads TGTGCCAGCAGCTTGGCCGGAGATTTCAATGAGCAGTTCTTC. Translating gives CASSLAGDFNEQFF.